These 16 T cell receptor beta chains were sequenced from one sample in a study of cytomegalovirus exposure and HLA in healthy donors. Vbeta (60) and Jbeta (13) primers were used in the PCR. Libraries were prepared by immunoSEQ multiplex PCR; TCRdb keeps only in-frame clonotypes and omits some of them. The sample lists around 130,000 clones, about 80% occurring once. Sequenced input: PBMCs. All receptors derive from a man aged 25-45 years in good health and CMV-seronegative.

J is TRBJ2-5 and V is TRBV27, with D perhaps matching TRBD2 (6 bases). The J call may be wrong; the DNA end is better matched by TRBJ2-7. CDR1 MNHEY and CDR2 SMNVEV come from the germline V gene (reference sequence). The CDR3 has 15 residues. As DNA, the CDR3 is TGTGCCAGCAGTTTATTAGGACAACGCGGGATCGAGCAGTACTTC. Protein: CASSLLGQRGIEQYF.

The chain carries TRBV6-1 and TRBJ2-7, with TRBD2 matching over 13 bases. Germline CDR1 MNHNS, CDR2 SASEGT. The junction had 9 bases not matched to a gene; V was cut back by 8 bases and J by 5 bases. The CDR3 totals 15 residues. The CDR3 here is CASEGGLAGSHEQYF. The CDR3 DNA reads TGTGCCAGCGAAGGGGGACTAGCGGGAAGCCACGAGCAGTACTTC.

In this sample, this clone turned up once. This chain links TRBV5-4 with TRBJ2-1; a possible D gene is TRBD2 (6 bases). This CDR3 is built from 16 residues. Germline loops: CDR1 SGHNT, CDR2 YYREEE (reference sequence). The V end was cut by 1 base, the J end by 10 bases, with 21 bases between. The CDR3: CASSLSVGRLINEQFF. The CDR3, as DNA: TGTGCCAGCAGCTTGTCAGTAGGGAGGCTCATCAACGAGCAGTTCTTC.

About this clone: At one of its ends the junction is not consistent with the germline gene, which may arise from a read error. The chain uses TRBV30 and TRBJ2-1; 9 bases are a match to TRBD2. The CDR3 length is 12 residues. Per the germline V gene, CDR1 is GTSNPN and CDR2 is SVGIG (reference sequence). CDR3 nucleotide sequence: TGTGCCTGGAGTCCCATAGCGGGAGAGGGGGTCTTC. It codes for CAWSPIAGEGVF.

The CDR3 is CASSKTRGGGEQFF. CDR3 DNA sequence: TGTGCCAGCAGCAAGACCAGAGGGGGGGGTGAGCAGTTCTTC. The genes are TRBV11-3 and TRBJ2-1; a possible D gene is TRBD2 (7 bases). The germline CDR1 and CDR2 sequences are SGHNT and YENEEA. This CDR3 has 14 amino acids. Trimming took off 5 bases at V and 9 bases at J, with 17 bases between the two ends. The variable domain in full, with the rest retrieved from reference TRBV11-3 and TRBJ2-1, is EAGVVQSPRYKIIEKKQPVAFWCNPISGHNTLYWYLQNLGQGPELLIRYENEEAVDDSQLPKDRFSAERLKGVDSTLKIQPAELGDSAVYLCASSKTRGGGEQFFGPGTRLTVL.

Here the CDR3 reads CASRTALDSYEQYF. CDR3 sequence (DNA): TGTGCCAGCAGGACAGCGCTCGACTCCTACGAGCAGTACTTC. The gene calls are TRBV28 and TRBJ2-7; the D gene is possibly TRBD1 (5 bases). Trimming pared 6 bases from V and 0 bases from J, leaving 12 bases between. CDR3 length: 14 residues. Germline V gives CDR1 MDHEN, CDR2 SYDVKM.

Regarding this clone: Other nucleotide sequences from this sample produce the same CDR3. The gene calls are TRBV30 and TRBJ2-7; 7 nucleotides line up with TRBD1. Germline CDR1 GTSNPN, CDR2 SVGIG (reference sequence). J lost 5 bases, V lost 2 bases, and 3 bases had no gene match. The CDR3 runs 12 residues. The CDR3 bases are TGTGCCTGGAGTCGACAGGGACACGAGCAGTACTTC. This gives the protein CAWSRQGHEQYF.

The chain uses TRBV12-5 and TRBJ1-5; D is unresolved. The CDR3 contains 16 residues. Trimming shortened V by 3 bases and J by 0 bases, and 12 bases separated the two germline ends. CDR1 and CDR2 (germline): LGHNT, FRNRAP. CDR3 region: CASGFIYPNSNQPQHF. In DNA form, the CDR3 reads TGTGCTAGTGGTTTCATCTACCCTAATAGCAATCAGCCCCAGCATTTT.

The chain couples TRBV6-6 to TRBJ2-5; TRBD1 might be the D (6 bases). Per the germline V gene, CDR1 is MNHNY and CDR2 is SVGAGI (reference sequence). There are 14 residues in the CDR3. V was trimmed by 5 bases and J by 2 bases, leaving 12 bases between them. The CDR3 sequence is CASSQWTEQETQYF. The CDR3 bases are TGTGCCAGCAGTCAGTGGACAGAACAAGAGACCCAGTACTTC.

This clone was observed a handful of times. The chain employs TRBV6-5 and TRBJ1-2; 11 bases agree with TRBD1. The V segment lost 2 bases and the J segment 7 bases; nucleotides outside the gene matches: 3. Germline CDR1 reads MNHEY; CDR2 reads SVGAGI. CDR3 size: 14 residues. CDR3 nucleotides: TGTGCCAGCAGTTACGGACAGGGGGCGCGTGGCTACACCTTC. As protein: CASSYGQGARGYTF.

This clone was counted a few times. This chain uses TRBV6-6 with TRBJ1-1; 8 nucleotides agree with TRBD1. Germline CDR1 is MNHNY and CDR2 is SVGAGI (reference sequence). This CDR3 is built from 16 residues. V lost 0 bases to trimming and J lost 4 bases; unmatched junction nucleotides: 7. The DNA of the CDR3 is TGTGCCAGCAGTTACTCGATGCAGGGGGCGCTCACTGAAGCTTTCTTT. Amino acids: CASSYSMQGALTEAFF.

The V call is TRBV9, the J call TRBJ2-1, with D tentatively TRBD2 (5 bases). Trimming removed 0 bases at V and 8 bases at J, with 12 bases between. This CDR3 has 14 residues. CDR1 and CDR2 from the germline V gene are SGDLS and YYNGEE. CDR3 nucleotides: TGTGCCAGCAGCGTAGGGTCAGCAGCGGATGAGCAGTTCTTC. Its translation is CASSVGSAADEQFF.

This sequence joins TRBV4-1 and TRBJ2-7; 10 bases are shared with TRBD2. Germline V CDR1 and CDR2: MGHRA, YSYEKL. The length of the CDR3 is 14 residues. With V trimmed by 2 bases and J by 5 bases, 3 bases remained unmatched. The CDR3 nucleotides read TGCGCCAGCAGCCAACTAGCGGGAGTAAACGAGCAGTACTTC. Translation gives CASSQLAGVNEQYF.

The chain uses TRBV7-3 and TRBJ2-7, with D possibly being TRBD2 (6 bases). The CDR3 runs 15 residues. Germline V gene data show CDR1 as SGHTA and CDR2 as FQGTGA. V was cut by 5 bases and J by 4 bases, with 18 bases left in between. This CDR3 is CASSLSGLFDYEQYF. DNA of the CDR3: TGTGCCAGCAGCCTCTCGGGACTGTTCGATTACGAGCAGTACTTC.

There are a few counts of this clone. This chain connects TRBV12-5 to TRBJ1-1; no clear D. CDR3 size: 13 residues. The germline V gene encodes CDR1 LGHNT and CDR2 FRNRAP. V shed 6 bases and J shed 1 base, with 9 bases lying between them. The CDR3 sequence is CASGRAENTEAFF. CDR3 in DNA: TGTGCTAGTGGGAGGGCTGAGAACACTGAAGCTTTCTTT. Using reference TRBV12-5 and TRBJ1-1 for the parts outside the CDR3, the full variable domain is DARVTQTPRHKVTEMGQEVTMRCQPILGHNTVFWYRQTMMQGLELLAYFRNRAPLDDSGMPKDRFSAEMPDATLATLKIQPSEPRDSAVYFCASGRAENTEAFFGQGTRLTVV.

The rearrangement joins TRBV19 to TRBJ2-2; 11 bases line up with TRBD2. The length of the CDR3 is 15 residues. CDR1 is LNHDA and CDR2 is SQIVND in the germline V gene (reference sequence). V shed 10 bases and J 4 bases; nucleotides not matched to a gene: 8. This CDR3 is CATRGLAGSTGELFF. CDR3 in DNA: TGTGCCACCCGAGGACTAGCGGGTTCCACCGGGGAGCTGTTTTTT. The complete variable domain, with remaining parts taken from reference TRBV19 and TRBJ2-2, reads DGGITQSPKYLFRKEGQNVTLSCEQNLNHDAMYWYRQDPGQGLRLIYYSQIVNDFQKGDIAEGYSVSREKKESFPLTVTSAQKNPTAFYLCATRGLAGSTGELFFGEGSRLTVL.